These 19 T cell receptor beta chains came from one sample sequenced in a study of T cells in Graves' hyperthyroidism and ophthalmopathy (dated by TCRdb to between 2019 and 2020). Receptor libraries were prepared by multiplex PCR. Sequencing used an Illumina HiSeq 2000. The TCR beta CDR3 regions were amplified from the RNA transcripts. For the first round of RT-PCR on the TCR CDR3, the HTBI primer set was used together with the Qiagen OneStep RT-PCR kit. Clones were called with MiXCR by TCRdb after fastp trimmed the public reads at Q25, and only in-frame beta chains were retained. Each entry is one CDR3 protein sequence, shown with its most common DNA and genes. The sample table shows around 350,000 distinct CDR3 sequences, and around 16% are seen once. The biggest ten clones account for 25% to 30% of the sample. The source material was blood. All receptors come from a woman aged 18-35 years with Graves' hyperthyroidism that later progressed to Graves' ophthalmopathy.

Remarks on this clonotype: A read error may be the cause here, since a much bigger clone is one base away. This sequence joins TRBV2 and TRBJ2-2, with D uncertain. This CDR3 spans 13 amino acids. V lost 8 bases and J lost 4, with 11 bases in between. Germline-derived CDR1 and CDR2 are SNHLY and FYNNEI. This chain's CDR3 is CASQPSGTGELFF. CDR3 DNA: TGTGCCAGCCAACCCTCGGGCACCGGGGAGCTGTTTTTT.

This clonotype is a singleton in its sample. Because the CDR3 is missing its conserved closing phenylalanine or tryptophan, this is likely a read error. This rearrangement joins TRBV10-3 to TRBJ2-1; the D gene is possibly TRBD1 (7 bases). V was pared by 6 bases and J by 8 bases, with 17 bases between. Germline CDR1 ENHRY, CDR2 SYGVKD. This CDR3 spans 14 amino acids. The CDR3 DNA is TGTGCCATCAGCCGACTAGGGGGCATGGATGAGCAGTTCCTC. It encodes CAISRLGGMDEQFL.

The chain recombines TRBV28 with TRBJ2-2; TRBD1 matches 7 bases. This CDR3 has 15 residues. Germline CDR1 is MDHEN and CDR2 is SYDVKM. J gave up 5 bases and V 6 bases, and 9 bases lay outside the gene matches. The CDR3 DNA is TGTGCCAGCAGCCTGATCGGGACAGAGACCGGGGAGCTGTTTTTT. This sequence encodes CASSLIGTETGELFF.

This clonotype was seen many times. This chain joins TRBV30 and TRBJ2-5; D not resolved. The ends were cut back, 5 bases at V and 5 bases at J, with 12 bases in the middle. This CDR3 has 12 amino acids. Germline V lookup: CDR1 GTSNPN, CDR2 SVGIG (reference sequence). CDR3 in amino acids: CAWEDDSETQYF. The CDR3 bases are TGTGCCTGGGAGGACGATTCGGAGACCCAGTACTTC.

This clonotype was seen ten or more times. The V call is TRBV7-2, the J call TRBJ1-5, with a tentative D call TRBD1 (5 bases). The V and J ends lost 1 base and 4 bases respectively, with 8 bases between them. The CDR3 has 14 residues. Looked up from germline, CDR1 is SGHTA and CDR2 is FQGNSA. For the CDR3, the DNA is TGTGCCAGCAGCTTAGGACAGCTAAATCAGCCCCAGCATTTT. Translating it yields CASSLGQLNQPQHF.

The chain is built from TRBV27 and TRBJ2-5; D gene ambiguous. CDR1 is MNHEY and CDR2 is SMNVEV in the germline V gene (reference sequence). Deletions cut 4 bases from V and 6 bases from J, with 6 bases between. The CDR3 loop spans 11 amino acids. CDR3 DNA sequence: TGTGCCAGCAGTTATGCGAAGACCCAGTACTTC. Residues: CASSYAKTQYF.

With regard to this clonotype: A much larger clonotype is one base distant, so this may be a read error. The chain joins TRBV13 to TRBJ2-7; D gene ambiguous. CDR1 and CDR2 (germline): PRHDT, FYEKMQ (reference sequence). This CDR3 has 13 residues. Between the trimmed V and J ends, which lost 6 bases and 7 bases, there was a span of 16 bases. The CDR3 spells CASSEIHSEEQYF. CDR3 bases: TGTGCCAGCAGTGAGATACACTCGGAGGAGCAGTACTTC.

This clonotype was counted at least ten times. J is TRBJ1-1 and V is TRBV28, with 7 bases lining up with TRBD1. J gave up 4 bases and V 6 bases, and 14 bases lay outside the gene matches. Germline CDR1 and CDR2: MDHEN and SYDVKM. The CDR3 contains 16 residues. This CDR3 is CASRDRQGIRATEAFF. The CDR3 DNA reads TGTGCCAGCAGGGACCGACAGGGAATCCGCGCCACTGAAGCTTTCTTT.

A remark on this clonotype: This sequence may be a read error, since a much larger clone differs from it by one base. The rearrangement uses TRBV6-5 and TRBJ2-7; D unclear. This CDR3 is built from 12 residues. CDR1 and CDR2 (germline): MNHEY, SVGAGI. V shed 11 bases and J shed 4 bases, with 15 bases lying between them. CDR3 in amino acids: CAGTSRRYEQYF. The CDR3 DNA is TGTGCCGGCACTTCCAGGCGGTACGAGCAGTACTTC.

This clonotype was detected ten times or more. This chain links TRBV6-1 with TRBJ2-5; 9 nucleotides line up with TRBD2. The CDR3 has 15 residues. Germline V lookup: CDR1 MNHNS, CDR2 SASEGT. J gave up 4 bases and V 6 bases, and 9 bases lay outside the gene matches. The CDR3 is CASRNIAGARETQYF. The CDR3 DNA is TGTGCCAGCAGGAACATAGCGGGAGCACGAGAGACCCAGTACTTC.

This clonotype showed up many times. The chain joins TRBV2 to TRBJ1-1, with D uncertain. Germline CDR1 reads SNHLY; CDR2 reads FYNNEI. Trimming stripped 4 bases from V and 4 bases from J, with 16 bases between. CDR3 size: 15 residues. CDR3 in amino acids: CASSVEDLLGTEAFF. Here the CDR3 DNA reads TGTGCCAGCAGTGTTGAGGATTTATTGGGCACTGAAGCTTTCTTT. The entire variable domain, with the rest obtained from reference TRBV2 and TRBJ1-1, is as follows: EPEVTQTPSHQVTQMGQEVILRCVPISNHLYFYWYRQILGQKVEFLVSFYNNEISEKSEIFDDQFSVERPDGSNFTLKIRSTKLEDSAMYFCASSVEDLLGTEAFFGQGTRLTVV.

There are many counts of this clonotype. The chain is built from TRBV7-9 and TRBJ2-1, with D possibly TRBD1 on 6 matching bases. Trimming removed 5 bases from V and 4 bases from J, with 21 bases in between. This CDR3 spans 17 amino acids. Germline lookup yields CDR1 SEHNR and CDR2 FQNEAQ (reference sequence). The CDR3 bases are TGTGCCAGCAGCCGCTCACTAGGCGAAACAGGGTACAATGAGCAGTTCTTC. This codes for CASSRSLGETGYNEQFF.

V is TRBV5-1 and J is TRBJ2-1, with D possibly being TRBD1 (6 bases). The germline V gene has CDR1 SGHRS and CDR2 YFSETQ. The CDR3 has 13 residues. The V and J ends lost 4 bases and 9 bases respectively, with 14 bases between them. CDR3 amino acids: CASSPGHAIEQFF. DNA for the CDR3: TGCGCCAGCAGCCCGGGACACGCAATTGAGCAGTTCTTC.

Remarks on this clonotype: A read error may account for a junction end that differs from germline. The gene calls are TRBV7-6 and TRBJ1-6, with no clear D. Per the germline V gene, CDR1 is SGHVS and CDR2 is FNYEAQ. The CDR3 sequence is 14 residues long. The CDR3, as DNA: TGTGCCATCAGCCTAGAAGGGTATAATTCACCCCTCCACTTT. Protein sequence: CAISLEGYNSPLHF.

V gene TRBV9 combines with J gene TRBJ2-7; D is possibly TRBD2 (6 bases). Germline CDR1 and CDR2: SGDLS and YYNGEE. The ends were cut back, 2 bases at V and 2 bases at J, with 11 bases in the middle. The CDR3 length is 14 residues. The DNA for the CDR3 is TGTGCCAGCAGCGTCGGGAGTCCCACCTACGAGCAGTACTTC. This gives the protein CASSVGSPTYEQYF.

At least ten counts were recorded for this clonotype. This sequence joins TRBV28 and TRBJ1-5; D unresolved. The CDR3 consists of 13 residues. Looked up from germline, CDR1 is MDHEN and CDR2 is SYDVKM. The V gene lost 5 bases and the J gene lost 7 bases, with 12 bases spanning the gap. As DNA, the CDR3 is TGTGCCAGCAGTCCCGGCCGGTTACAGCCCCAGCATTTT. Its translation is CASSPGRLQPQHF.

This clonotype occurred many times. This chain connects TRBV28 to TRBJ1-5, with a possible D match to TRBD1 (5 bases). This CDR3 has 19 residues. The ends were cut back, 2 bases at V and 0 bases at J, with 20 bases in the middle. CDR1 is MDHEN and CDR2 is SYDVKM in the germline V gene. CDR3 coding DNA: TGTGCCAGCAGTTTAAGGCACTTCCGTGTGGGGCTTAGCAATCAGCCCCAGCATTTT. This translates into CASSLRHFRVGLSNQPQHF.

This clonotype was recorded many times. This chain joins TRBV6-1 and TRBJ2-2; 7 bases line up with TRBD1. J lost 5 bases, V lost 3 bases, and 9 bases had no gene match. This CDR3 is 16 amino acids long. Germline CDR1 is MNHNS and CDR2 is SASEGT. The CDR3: CASSDLPGQRTGELFF. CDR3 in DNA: TGTGCCAGCAGTGATCTTCCGGGACAGCGGACCGGGGAGCTGTTTTTT.

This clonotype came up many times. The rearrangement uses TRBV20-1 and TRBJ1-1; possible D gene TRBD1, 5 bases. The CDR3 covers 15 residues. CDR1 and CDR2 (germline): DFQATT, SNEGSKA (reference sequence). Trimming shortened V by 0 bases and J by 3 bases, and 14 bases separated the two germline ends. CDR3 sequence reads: CSARDPRAGDTEAFF. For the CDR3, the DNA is TGCAGTGCTAGAGATCCCAGGGCCGGGGACACTGAAGCTTTCTTT.